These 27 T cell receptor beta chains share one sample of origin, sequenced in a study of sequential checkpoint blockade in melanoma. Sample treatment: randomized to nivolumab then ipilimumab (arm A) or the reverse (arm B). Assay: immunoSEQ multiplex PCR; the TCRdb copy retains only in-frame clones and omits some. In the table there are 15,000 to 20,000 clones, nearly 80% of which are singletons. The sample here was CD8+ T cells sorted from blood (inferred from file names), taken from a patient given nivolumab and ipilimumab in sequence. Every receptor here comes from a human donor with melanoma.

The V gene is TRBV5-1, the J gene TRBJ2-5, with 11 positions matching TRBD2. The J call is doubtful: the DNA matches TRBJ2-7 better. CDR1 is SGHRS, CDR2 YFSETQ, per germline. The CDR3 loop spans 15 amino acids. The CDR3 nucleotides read TGCGCCAGCAGCCCGCTGGGACTAGCGGACTACGAGCAGTACTTC. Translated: CASSPLGLADYEQYF.

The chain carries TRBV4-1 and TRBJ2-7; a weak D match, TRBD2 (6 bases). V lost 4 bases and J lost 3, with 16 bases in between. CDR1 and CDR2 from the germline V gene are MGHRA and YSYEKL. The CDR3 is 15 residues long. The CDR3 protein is CASSPPEGSYYEQYF. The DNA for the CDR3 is TGCGCCAGCAGCCCCCCGGAGGGCTCCTACTACGAGCAGTACTTC.

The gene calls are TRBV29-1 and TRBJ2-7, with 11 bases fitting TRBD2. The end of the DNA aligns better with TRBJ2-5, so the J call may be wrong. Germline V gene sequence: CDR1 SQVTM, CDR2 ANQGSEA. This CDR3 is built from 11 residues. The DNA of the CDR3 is TGCAGCGTTCTAGCGGGAGGGACCCAGTACTTC. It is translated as CSVLAGGTQYF.

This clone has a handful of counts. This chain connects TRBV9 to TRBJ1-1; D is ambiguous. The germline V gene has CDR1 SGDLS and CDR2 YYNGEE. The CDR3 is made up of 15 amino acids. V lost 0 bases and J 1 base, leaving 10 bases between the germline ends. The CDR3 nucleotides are TGTGCCAGCAGCGTAGTAGCGGGATCGAACACTGAAGCTTTCTTT. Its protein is CASSVVAGSNTEAFF.

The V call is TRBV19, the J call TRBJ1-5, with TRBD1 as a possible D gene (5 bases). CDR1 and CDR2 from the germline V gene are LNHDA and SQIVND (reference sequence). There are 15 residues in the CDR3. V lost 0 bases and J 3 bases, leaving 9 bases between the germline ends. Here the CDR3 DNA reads TGTGCCAGTAGTATAGAACAGGAGTACAATCAGCCCCAGCATTTT. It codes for CASSIEQEYNQPQHF.

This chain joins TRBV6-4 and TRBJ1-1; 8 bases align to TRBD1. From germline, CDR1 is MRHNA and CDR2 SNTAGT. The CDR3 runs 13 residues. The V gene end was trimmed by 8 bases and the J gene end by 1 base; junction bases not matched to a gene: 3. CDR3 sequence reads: CASSTGENTEAFF. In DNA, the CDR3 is TGTGCCAGCTCGACAGGGGAGAACACTGAAGCTTTCTTT.

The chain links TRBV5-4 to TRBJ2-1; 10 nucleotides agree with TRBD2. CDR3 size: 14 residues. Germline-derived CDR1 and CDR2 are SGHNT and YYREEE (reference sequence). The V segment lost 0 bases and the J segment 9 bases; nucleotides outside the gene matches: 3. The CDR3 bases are TGTGCCAGCAGCTTGGGGGTAGCGGGAGGTGAGCAGTTCTTC. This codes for CASSLGVAGGEQFF.

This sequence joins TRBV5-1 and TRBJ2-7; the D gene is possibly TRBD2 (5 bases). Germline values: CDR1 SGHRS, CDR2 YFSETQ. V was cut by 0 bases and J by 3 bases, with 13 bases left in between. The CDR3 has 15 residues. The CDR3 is CASSLVGGGGYEQYF. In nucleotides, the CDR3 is TGCGCCAGCAGCTTGGTAGGAGGAGGCGGCTACGAGCAGTACTTC. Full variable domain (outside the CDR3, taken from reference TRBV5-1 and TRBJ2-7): KAGVTQTPRYLIKTRGQQVTLSCSPISGHRSVSWYQQTPGQGLQFLFEYFSETQRNKGNFPGRFSGRQFSNSRSEMNVSTLELGDSALYLCASSLVGGGGYEQYFGPGTRLTVT.

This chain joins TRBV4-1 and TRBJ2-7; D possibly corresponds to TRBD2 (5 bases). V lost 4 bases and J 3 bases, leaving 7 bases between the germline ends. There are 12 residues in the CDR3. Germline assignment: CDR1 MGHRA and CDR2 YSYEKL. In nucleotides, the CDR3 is TGCGCCAGCAGCCCCGAGGGCTACGAGCAGTACTTC. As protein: CASSPEGYEQYF.

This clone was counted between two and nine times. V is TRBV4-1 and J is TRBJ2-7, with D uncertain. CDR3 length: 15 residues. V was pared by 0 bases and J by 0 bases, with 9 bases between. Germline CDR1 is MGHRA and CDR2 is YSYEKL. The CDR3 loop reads CASSQDHQVSYEQYF. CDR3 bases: TGCGCCAGCAGCCAAGATCATCAGGTCTCCTACGAGCAGTACTTC.

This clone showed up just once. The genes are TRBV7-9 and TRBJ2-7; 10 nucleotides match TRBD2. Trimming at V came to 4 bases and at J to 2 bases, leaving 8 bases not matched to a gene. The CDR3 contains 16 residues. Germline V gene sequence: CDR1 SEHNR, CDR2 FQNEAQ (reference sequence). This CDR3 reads CASSSAIAGGPYEQYF. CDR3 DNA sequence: TGTGCCAGCAGCTCCGCCATAGCGGGAGGACCCTACGAGCAGTACTTC.

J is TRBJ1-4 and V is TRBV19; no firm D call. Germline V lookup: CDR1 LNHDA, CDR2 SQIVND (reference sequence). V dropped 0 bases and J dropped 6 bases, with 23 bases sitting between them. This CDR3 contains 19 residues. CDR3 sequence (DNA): TGTGCCAGTAGTATAGAAAACAGTTACTCTCGATCGGATCATGAAAAACTGTTTTTT. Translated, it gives CASSIENSYSRSDHEKLFF.

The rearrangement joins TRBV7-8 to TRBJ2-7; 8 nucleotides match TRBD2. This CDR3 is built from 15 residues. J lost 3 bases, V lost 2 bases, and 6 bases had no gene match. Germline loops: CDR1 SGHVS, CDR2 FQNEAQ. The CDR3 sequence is CASSLSAGGIYEQYF. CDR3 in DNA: TGTGCCAGCAGCTTATCTGCGGGGGGCATCTACGAGCAGTACTTC.

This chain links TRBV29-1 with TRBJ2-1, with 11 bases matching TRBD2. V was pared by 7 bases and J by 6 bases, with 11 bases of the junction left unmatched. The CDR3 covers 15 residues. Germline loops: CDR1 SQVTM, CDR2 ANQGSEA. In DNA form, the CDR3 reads TGCAGCGCCCGGTTTAGCGGGAGGGCCACCAATGAGCAGTTCTTC. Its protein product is CSARFSGRATNEQFF.

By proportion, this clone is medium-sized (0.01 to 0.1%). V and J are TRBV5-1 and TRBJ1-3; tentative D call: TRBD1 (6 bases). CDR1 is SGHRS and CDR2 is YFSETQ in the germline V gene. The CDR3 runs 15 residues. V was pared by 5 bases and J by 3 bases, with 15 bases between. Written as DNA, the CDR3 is TGCGCCAGCAGAACAGGGTATTCTAGTGGAAACACCATATATTTT. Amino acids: CASRTGYSSGNTIYF.

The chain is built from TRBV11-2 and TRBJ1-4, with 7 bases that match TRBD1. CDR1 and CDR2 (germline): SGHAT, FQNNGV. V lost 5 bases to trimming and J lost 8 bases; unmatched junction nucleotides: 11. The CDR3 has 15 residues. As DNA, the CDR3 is TGTGCCAGCAGCCCTCGGACAGGCCGTAAAGAAAAACTGTTTTTT. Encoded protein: CASSPRTGRKEKLFF.

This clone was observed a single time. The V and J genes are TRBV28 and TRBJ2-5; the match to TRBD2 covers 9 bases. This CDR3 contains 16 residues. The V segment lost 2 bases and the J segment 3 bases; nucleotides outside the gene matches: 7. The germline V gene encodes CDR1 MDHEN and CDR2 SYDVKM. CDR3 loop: CASSLPPQREEETQYF. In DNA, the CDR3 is TGTGCCAGCAGTTTACCTCCCCAGCGGGAGGAAGAGACCCAGTACTTC.

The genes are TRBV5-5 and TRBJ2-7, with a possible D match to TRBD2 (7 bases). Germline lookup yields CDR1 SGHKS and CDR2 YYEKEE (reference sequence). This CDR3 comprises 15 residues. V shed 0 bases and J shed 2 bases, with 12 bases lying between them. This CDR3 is CASSLEGGGPYEQYF. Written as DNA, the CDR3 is TGTGCCAGCAGCTTGGAGGGGGGGGGCCCCTACGAGCAGTACTTC.

CDR3 sequence (DNA): TGTGCCAGCAGCTCCCTAAATGAGCAGTACTTC. Protein: CASSSLNEQYF. The V and J genes are TRBV7-2 and TRBJ2-7; no clear D gene. Germline-derived CDR1 and CDR2 are SGHTA and FQGNSA. CDR3 length: 11 residues. V lost 4 bases, J lost 7 bases, and 8 bases lay in between.

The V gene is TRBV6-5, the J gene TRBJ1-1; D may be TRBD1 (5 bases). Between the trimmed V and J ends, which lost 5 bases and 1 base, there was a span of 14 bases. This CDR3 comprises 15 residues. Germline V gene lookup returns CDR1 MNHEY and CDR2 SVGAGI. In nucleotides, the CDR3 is TGTGCCAGCAGTCACCCGGGGGGACCGAACACTGAAGCTTTCTTT. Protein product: CASSHPGGPNTEAFF.

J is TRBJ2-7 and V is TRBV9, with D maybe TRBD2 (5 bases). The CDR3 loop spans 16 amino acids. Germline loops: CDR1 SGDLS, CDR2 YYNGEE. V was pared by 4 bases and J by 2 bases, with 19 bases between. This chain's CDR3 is CASSPETRASPYEQYF. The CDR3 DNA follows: TGTGCCAGCAGCCCAGAAACTAGAGCTTCCCCCTACGAGCAGTACTTC.

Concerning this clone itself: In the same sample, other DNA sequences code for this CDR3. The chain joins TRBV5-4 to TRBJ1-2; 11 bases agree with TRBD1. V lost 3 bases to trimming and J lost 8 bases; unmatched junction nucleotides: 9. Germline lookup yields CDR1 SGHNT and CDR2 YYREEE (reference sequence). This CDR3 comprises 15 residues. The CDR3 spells CASSSWTGGIGGYTF. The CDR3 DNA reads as TGTGCCAGCAGCTCCTGGACAGGGGGCATTGGCGGCTACACCTTC. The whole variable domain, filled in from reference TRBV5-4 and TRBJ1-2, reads ETGVTQSPTHLIKTRGQQVTLRCSSQSGHNTVSWYQQALGQGPQFIFQYYREEENGRGNFPPRFSGLQFPNYSSELNVNALELDDSALYLCASSSWTGGIGGYTFGSGTRLTVV.

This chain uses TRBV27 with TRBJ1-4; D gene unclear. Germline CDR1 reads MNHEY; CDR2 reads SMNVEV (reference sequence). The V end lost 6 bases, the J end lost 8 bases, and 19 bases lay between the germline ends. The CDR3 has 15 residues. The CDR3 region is CASSPDRELAEKLFF. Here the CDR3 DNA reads TGTGCCAGCAGCCCCGACCGGGAACTGGCCGAAAAACTGTTTTTT. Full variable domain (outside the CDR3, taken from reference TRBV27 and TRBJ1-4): EAQVTQNPRYLITVTGKKLTVTCSQNMNHEYMSWYRQDPGLGLRQIYYSMNVEVTDKGDVPEGYKVSRKEKRNFPLILESPSPNQTSLYFCASSPDRELAEKLFFGSGTQLSVL.

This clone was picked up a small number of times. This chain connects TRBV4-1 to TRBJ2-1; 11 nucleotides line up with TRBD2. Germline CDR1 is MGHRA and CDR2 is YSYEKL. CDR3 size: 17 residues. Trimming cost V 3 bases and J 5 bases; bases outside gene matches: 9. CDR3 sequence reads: CASSQAFTSGGNNEQFF. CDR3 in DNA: TGCGCCAGCAGCCAGGCCTTTACTAGCGGGGGAAACAATGAGCAGTTCTTC.

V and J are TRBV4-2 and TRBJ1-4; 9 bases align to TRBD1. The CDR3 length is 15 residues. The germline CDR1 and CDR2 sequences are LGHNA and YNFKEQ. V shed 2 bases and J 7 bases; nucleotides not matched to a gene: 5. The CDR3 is CASSQRTGVGEKLFF. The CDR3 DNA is TGTGCCAGCAGCCAAAGGACAGGGGTGGGTGAAAAACTGTTTTTT.

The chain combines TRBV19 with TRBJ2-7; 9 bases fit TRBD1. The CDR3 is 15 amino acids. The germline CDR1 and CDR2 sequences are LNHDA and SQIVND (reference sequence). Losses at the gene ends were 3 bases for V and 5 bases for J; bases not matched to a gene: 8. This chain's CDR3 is CASSISGDRDHEQYF. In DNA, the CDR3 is TGTGCCAGTAGTATTTCTGGGGACAGGGACCACGAGCAGTACTTC. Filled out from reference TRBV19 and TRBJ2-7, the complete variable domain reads DGGITQSPKYLFRKEGQNVTLSCEQNLNHDAMYWYRQDPGQGLRLIYYSQIVNDFQKGDIAEGYSVSREKKESFPLTVTSAQKNPTAFYLCASSISGDRDHEQYFGPGTRLTVT.

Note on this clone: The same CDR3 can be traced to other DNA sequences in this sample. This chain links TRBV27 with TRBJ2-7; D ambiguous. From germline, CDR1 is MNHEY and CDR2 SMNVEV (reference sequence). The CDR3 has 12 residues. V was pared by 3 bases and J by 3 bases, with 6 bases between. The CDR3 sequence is CASSFNSYEQYF. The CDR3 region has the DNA TGTGCCAGCAGTTTCAACAGCTACGAGCAGTACTTC.